Described below is a single TCR beta chain sequence and its context. Generated by immunoSEQ multiplex PCR, the TCRdb table keeps only in-frame clones and is missing some. The sample contains some 71,000 clones, around 87% of which appear only once. These data originate in a study of control samples from healthy donors and cancer patients. CDR1 is MDHEN, CDR2 SYDVKM, per germline. Trimming took 6 bases from V and 8 from J; bases not matched to a gene: 8. The CDR3 has 15 amino acids. The chain carries TRBV28 and TRBJ1-6; 9 nucleotides match TRBD1. The sample consisted of PBMCs. The clonotype originates from a woman aged 45-65 years with head and neck cancer. The CDR3 bases are TGTGCCAGCAGGGGCGGACAGGGGCCCTATTCACCCCTCCACTTT. It codes for CASRGGQGPYSPLHF.